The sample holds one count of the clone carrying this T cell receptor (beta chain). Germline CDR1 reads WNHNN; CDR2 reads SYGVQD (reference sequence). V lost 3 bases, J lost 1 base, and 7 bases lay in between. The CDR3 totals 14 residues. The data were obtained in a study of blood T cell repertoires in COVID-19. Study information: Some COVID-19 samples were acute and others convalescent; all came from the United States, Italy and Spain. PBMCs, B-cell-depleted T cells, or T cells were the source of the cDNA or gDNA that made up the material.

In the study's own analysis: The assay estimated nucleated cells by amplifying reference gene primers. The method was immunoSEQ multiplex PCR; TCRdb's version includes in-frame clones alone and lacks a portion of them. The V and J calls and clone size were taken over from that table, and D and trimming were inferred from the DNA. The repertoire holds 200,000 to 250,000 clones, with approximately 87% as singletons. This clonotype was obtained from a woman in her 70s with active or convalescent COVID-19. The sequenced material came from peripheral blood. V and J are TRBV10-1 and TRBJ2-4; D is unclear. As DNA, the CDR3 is TGCGCCAGCAGTGAAGATAGCGCCAAAAACATTCAGTACTTC. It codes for CASSEDSAKNIQYF.